These 26 T cell receptor beta chains were sequenced from one sample in a study of early T cells in non-severe SARS-CoV-2 infection. TCRdb re-derived calls from the 5' RACE reads in MiXCR, one entry per CDR3 protein. The table lists about 110,000 distinct CDR3 sequences, roughly 10% of them singletons, with under 9% in the top ten. Specimen: whole blood. These receptors were obtained from an adult who was a healthcare worker with PCR-confirmed SARS-CoV-2 infection or an uninfected control (not recorded which).

V gene TRBV11-2 combines with J gene TRBJ2-1, with TRBD2 as a possible D gene (6 bases). The CDR3 contains 15 residues. Germline V gives CDR1 SGHAT, CDR2 FQNNGV. Trimming took off 1 base at V and 3 bases at J, with 10 bases between the two ends. The CDR3 is CASSLAGVNYNEQFF. The CDR3 DNA reads as TGTGCCAGCAGCTTAGCGGGAGTAAACTACAATGAGCAGTTCTTC. Drawing the rest from reference TRBV11-2 and TRBJ2-1, the complete variable domain is EAGVAQSPRYKIIEKRQSVAFWCNPISGHATLYWYQQILGQGPKLLIQFQNNGVVDDSQLPKDRFSAERLKGVDSTLKIQPAKLEDSAVYLCASSLAGVNYNEQFFGPGTRLTVL.

The V call is TRBV30, the J call TRBJ2-7, with TRBD2 identical over 8 bases. Per the germline V gene, CDR1 is GTSNPN and CDR2 is SVGIG (reference sequence). Germline trimming cut 3 bases from V and 4 bases from J; bases unmatched to any gene: 11. The CDR3 is 15 amino acids. As DNA, the CDR3 is TGTGCCTGGAGGGGTTTGAGCGGGAGTAGTTACGAGCAGTACTTC. Protein sequence: CAWRGLSGSSYEQYF.

This clonotype was seen many times. This chain joins TRBV2 and TRBJ1-4, with D uncertain. V was cut by 4 bases and J by 5 bases, with 11 bases left in between. CDR1 is SNHLY, CDR2 FYNNEI, per germline. The CDR3 is 14 residues long. The CDR3 sequence is CASSGPDGNEKLFF. Written as DNA, the CDR3 is TGTGCCAGCAGTGGCCCGGACGGGAATGAAAAACTGTTTTTT.

The V and J genes are TRBV7-9 and TRBJ1-5; D is possibly TRBD1 (5 bases). Per the germline V gene, CDR1 is SEHNR and CDR2 is FQNEAQ (reference sequence). The CDR3 totals 13 residues. Between the trimmed V and J ends, which lost 5 bases and 5 bases, there was a span of 10 bases. CDR3 protein: CASSRGSYQPQHF. CDR3 coding DNA: TGTGCCAGCAGCCGGGGGAGTTATCAGCCCCAGCATTTT.

This clonotype was seen only a few times. The chain combines TRBV12-3 or TRBV12-4 with TRBJ2-7, with a weak D call TRBD2 (5 bases). This CDR3 spans 16 amino acids. Trimming shortened V by 1 base and J by 5 bases, and 18 bases separated the two germline ends. Written as DNA, the CDR3 is TGTGCCAGCAGTTTAGGGACTGTTCCCCCTCGCGACGAGCAGTACTTC. Protein product: CASSLGTVPPRDEQYF.

This clonotype was seen ten or more times. The rearrangement joins TRBV6-2 or TRBV6-3 to TRBJ2-2, with 9 bases matching TRBD2. Germline assignment: CDR1 MNHEY and CDR2 SVGEGT. Trimming took 4 bases from V and 4 from J; bases not matched to a gene: 4. This CDR3 spans 15 amino acids. The CDR3 loop reads CASSLAGVATGELFF. In nucleotides, the CDR3 is TGTGCCAGCAGTTTAGCGGGAGTCGCCACCGGGGAGCTGTTTTTT.

This clonotype was observed many times. The rearrangement links TRBV6-2 or TRBV6-3 to TRBJ1-2; tentatively, D is TRBD1 (6 bases). V lost 5 bases to trimming and J lost 8 bases, with 9 bases between them. CDR1 and CDR2 (germline): MNHEY, SVGEGT. This CDR3 has 11 amino acids. Here the CDR3 DNA reads TGTGCCAGCAGTCAAGGGGGAGGCTACACCTTC. This sequence encodes CASSQGGGYTF.

This clonotype came up many times. The chain has TRBV10-3 and TRBJ2-1, with no clear D. This CDR3 contains 13 residues. The ends were cut back, 8 bases at V and 5 bases at J, with 13 bases in the middle. Germline values: CDR1 ENHRY, CDR2 SYGVKD. The DNA of the CDR3 is TGTGCCATCCAACCCTCCAACGACAATGAGCAGTTCTTC. Encoded protein: CAIQPSNDNEQFF.

This clonotype was seen more than once but under ten times. The chain links TRBV20-1 to TRBJ1-1; D call uncertain. There are 14 residues in the CDR3. Germline V gives CDR1 DFQATT, CDR2 SNEGSKA (reference sequence). Trimming cost V 0 bases and J 8 bases, with 16 bases left between them. Here the CDR3 DNA reads TGCAGTGCTAGAGAACTCGGAAGCGAAAAAGAAGCTTTCTTT. Translation: CSARELGSEKEAFF.

In its sample, this clonotype was seen a few times. This chain connects TRBV20-1 to TRBJ2-7, with D tentatively TRBD1 (6 bases). CDR1 and CDR2 from the germline V gene are DFQATT and SNEGSKA (reference sequence). Trimming removed 3 bases from V and 7 bases from J, with 19 bases in between. The CDR3 spans 14 residues. DNA for the CDR3: TGCAGTGCTAGGGACAGTGATTATCGAGGGGAGCAGTACTTC. Protein product: CSARDSDYRGEQYF.

This clonotype was counted many times. The DNA of the CDR3 is TGTGCCAGCAGCTTACCCGATCGTTCCTACGAGCAGTACTTC. This sequence encodes CASSLPDRSYEQYF. J is TRBJ2-7 and V is TRBV7-6; D unclear. The CDR3 is 14 amino acids. V gave up 2 bases and J gave up 1 base, with 9 bases separating them. From germline, CDR1 is SGHVS and CDR2 FNYEAQ.

A few counts support this clonotype. The chain employs TRBV20-1 and TRBJ2-7, with 9 bases matching TRBD2. The CDR3 is 14 amino acids. The J segment lost 4 bases and the V segment lost 3 bases, leaving 7 bases of the junction unmatched. Germline V lookup: CDR1 DFQATT, CDR2 SNEGSKA (reference sequence). CDR3 protein: CSASPGLAGYEQYF. The DNA for the CDR3 is TGCAGTGCTAGTCCGGGACTAGCAGGGTACGAGCAGTACTTC.

This clonotype was seen at least ten times. The rearrangement uses TRBV7-9 and TRBJ2-4; a weak D match, TRBD1 (5 bases). CDR3 length: 14 residues. Trimming left V 5 bases short and J 10 bases short, with 18 bases between. Germline V gene lookup returns CDR1 SEHNR and CDR2 FQNEAQ (reference sequence). CDR3 residues: CASSPAGAGKIQYF. CDR3 nucleotides: TGTGCCAGCAGCCCCGCTGGGGCAGGAAAGATTCAGTACTTC.

The chain has TRBV19 and TRBJ2-1; 7 bases map to TRBD2. J lost 4 bases, V lost 3 bases, and 9 bases had no gene match. CDR3 length: 16 amino acids. CDR1 is LNHDA, CDR2 SQIVND, per germline (reference sequence). The CDR3 coding sequence is TGTGCCAGTAGTATGTCTCCTAGCGGCTATTACAATGAGCAGTTCTTC. Translated: CASSMSPSGYYNEQFF.

This clonotype was counted only a few times. The gene calls are TRBV7-9 and TRBJ2-7; D gene ambiguous. Germline-derived CDR1 and CDR2 are SEHNR and FQNEAQ (reference sequence). Trimming took off 5 bases at V and 4 bases at J, with 6 bases between the two ends. The CDR3 contains 11 residues. Here the CDR3 reads CASSRQYEQYF. The CDR3 DNA is TGTGCCAGCAGCCGACAATACGAGCAGTACTTC.

This clonotype was detected ten times or more. The chain employs TRBV5-1 and TRBJ2-5, with D possibly matching TRBD1 (6 bases). The CDR3 sequence is 15 residues long. Trimming stripped 3 bases from V and 5 bases from J, with 17 bases between. Germline CDR1 is SGHRS and CDR2 is YFSETQ. The CDR3 coding sequence is TGCGCCAGCAGCTCGAATCAGGGGACGGGCGAGACCCAGTACTTC. This gives the protein CASSSNQGTGETQYF.

This clonotype was seen a few times. The chain joins TRBV7-2 to TRBJ2-7; D unresolved. V dropped 5 bases and J dropped 6 bases, with 8 bases sitting between them. Germline CDR1 is SGHTA and CDR2 is FQGNSA. The CDR3 extends over 11 amino acids. CDR3 DNA: TGTGCCAGCAGCGATCTGGGCGAGCAGTACTTC. Translation gives CASSDLGEQYF.

The chain carries TRBV2 and TRBJ1-1; 7 bases agree with TRBD1. This CDR3 is 13 amino acids long. The trim removed 6 bases at V and 4 bases at J, leaving 5 bases unmatched. The V gene's germline CDR1 is SNHLY and CDR2 FYNNEI. Here the CDR3 DNA reads TGTGCCAGCAGGACGACAGGGACCACTGAAGCTTTCTTT. Amino acids: CASRTTGTTEAFF.

This clonotype was found many times. The CDR3, as DNA: TGTGCCAGCAGCCCAAGGGGGAGGAACCCCACCGGGGAGCTGTTTTTT. Its protein product is CASSPRGRNPTGELFF. This chain joins TRBV7-9 and TRBJ2-2; D possibly uses TRBD1 or TRBD2 (6 bases each). Trimming removed 5 bases from V and 4 bases from J, with 17 bases in between. From germline, CDR1 is SEHNR and CDR2 FQNEAQ (reference sequence). CDR3 length: 16 amino acids.

In its sample, this clonotype was seen many times. The chain links TRBV12-3 or TRBV12-4 to TRBJ1-1, with D perhaps TRBD1 (5 bases). Trimming removed 6 bases from V and 5 bases from J, with 13 bases in between. There are 13 residues in the CDR3. CDR3 nucleotides: TGTGCCAGCAGATCCGGACCAGGGACTGAAGCTTTCTTT. Translation: CASRSGPGTEAFF.

A few counts support this clonotype. The chain uses TRBV4-3 and TRBJ1-3; a weak D match, TRBD1 (6 bases). The germline gives CDR1 LGHNA, CDR2 YSLEER. The CDR3 runs to 17 residues. V dropped 5 bases and J dropped 3 bases, with 20 bases sitting between them. For the CDR3, the DNA is TGCGCCAGCAGCAGTCTAGGGGGAGGATGGGATGGAAACACCATATATTTT. Its protein is CASSSLGGGWDGNTIYF.

Many counts were recorded for this clonotype. This chain joins TRBV10-1 and TRBJ1-1; perhaps TRBD1 as D (6 bases). V shed 4 bases and J shed 6 bases, with 12 bases lying between them. Per germline, CDR1 WNHNN and CDR2 SYGVQD (reference sequence). CDR3 length equals 13 residues. The chain's CDR3 is CASSVLEGAEAFF. In DNA form, the CDR3 reads TGCGCCAGCAGTGTTCTGGAGGGGGCTGAAGCTTTCTTT.

In this sample, this clonotype turned up many times. The chain couples TRBV5-5 to TRBJ2-7, with 8 bases lining up with TRBD2. The CDR3 sequence is 14 residues long. From germline, CDR1 is SGHKS and CDR2 YYEKEE (reference sequence). Losses at the gene ends were 3 bases for V and 4 bases for J; bases not matched to a gene: 6. CDR3 sequence reads: CASSYEAGAYEQYF. The CDR3 DNA reads TGTGCCAGCAGCTACGAAGCGGGAGCTTACGAGCAGTACTTC.

This clonotype was observed at least ten times. One junction end disagrees with the germline gene, perhaps due to a read error. The chain combines TRBV10-2 with TRBJ1-1; a possible D gene is TRBD1 (6 bases). CDR1 and CDR2 (germline): WSHSY, SAAADI. CDR3 length: 15 amino acids. The CDR3 sequence: CASREWDTPGTEAFF. CDR3 DNA sequence: TGCGCCAGCAGAGAGTGGGACACCCCCGGTACTGAAGCTTTCTTT.

There are a few counts of this clonotype. The gene calls are TRBV6-5 and TRBJ2-2, with 14 bases aligning to TRBD2. The CDR3 length is 21 residues. Looked up from germline, CDR1 is MNHEY and CDR2 is SVGAGI. V trimming: 8 bases; J trimming: 1 base; junction bases outside the gene matches: 18. The CDR3 sequence: CASRCDIGTSGGLLNTGELFF. The DNA of the CDR3 is TGTGCCAGCCGATGTGATATCGGGACTAGCGGGGGACTGTTGAACACCGGGGAGCTGTTTTTT.

This clonotype was picked up many times. This sequence joins TRBV12-3 or TRBV12-4 and TRBJ1-1; no reliable D call. V lost 6 bases and J 2 bases, leaving 10 bases between the germline ends. The CDR3 consists of 13 residues. CDR3 nucleotide sequence: TGTGCCAGCAGAATATCATTCAACACTGAAGCTTTCTTT. It yields the protein CASRISFNTEAFF.